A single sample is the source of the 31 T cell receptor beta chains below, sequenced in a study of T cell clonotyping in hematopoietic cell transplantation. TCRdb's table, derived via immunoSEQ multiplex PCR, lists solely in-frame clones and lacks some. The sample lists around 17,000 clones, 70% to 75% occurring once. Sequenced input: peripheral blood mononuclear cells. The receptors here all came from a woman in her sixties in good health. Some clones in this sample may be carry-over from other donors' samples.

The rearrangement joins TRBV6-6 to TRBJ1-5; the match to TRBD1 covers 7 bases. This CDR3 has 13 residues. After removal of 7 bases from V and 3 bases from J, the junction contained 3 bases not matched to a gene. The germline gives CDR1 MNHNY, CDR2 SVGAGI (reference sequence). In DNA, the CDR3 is TGTGCCAGCATGGGACAGCCCAATCAGCCCCAGCATTTT. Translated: CASMGQPNQPQHF.

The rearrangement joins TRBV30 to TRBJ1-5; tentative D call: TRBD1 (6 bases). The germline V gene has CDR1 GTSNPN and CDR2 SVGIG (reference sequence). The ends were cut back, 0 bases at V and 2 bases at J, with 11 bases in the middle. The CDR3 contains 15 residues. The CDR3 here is CAWSVRAGGNQPQHF. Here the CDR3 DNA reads TGTGCCTGGAGTGTACGGGCAGGGGGCAATCAGCCCCAGCATTTT.

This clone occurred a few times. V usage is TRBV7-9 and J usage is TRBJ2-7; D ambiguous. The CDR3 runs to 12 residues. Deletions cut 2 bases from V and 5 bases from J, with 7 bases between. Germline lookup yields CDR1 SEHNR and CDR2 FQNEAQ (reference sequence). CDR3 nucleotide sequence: TGTGCCAGCAGCTTACTTTGGAACGAGCAGTACTTC. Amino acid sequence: CASSLLWNEQYF.

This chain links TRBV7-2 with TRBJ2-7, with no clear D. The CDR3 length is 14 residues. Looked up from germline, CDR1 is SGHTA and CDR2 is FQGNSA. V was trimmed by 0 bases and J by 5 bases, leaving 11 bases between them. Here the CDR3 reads CASSLAGSFDEQYF. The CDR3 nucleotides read TGTGCCAGCAGCTTAGCAGGATCATTTGACGAGCAGTACTTC.

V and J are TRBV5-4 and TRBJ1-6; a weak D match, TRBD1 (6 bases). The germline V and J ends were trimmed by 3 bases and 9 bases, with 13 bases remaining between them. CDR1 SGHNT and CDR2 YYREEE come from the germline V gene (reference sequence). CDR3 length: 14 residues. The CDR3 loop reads CASSSRGDGSPLHF. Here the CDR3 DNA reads TGTGCCAGCAGCTCCAGGGGAGATGGTTCACCCCTCCACTTT.

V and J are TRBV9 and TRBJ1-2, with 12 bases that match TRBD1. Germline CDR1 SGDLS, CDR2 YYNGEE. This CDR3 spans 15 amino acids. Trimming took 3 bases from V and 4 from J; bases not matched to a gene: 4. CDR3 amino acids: CASSEGQGAFYGYTF. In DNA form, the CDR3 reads TGTGCCAGCAGCGAGGGACAGGGGGCCTTCTATGGCTACACCTTC.

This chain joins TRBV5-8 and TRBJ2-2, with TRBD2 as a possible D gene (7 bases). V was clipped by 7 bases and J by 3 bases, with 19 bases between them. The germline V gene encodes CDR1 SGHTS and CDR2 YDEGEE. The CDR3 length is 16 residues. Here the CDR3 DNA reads TGTGCCAGCCACTGGGGGCCGGGGAGGGACACCGGGGAGCTGTTTTTT. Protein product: CASHWGPGRDTGELFF.

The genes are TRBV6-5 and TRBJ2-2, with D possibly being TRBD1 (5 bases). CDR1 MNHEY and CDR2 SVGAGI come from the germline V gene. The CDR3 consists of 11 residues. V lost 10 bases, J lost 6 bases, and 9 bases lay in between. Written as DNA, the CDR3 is TGTGCCACTACCAGGGCCGGGGAGCTGTTTTTT. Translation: CATTRAGELFF.

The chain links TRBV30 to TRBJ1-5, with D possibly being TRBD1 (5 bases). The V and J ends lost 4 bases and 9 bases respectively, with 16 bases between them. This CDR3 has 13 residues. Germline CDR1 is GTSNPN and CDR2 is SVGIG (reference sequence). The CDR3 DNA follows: TGTGCCTGGACTGATGACAAGGGGACGCCCCAGCATTTT. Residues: CAWTDDKGTPQHF.

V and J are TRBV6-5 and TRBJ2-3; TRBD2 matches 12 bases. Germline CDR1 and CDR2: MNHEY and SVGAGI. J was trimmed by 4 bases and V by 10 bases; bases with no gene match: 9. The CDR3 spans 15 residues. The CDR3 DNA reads TGTGCCACCACCCGACTAGCGGGAGCCCCAGATACGCAGTATTTT. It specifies CATTRLAGAPDTQYF.

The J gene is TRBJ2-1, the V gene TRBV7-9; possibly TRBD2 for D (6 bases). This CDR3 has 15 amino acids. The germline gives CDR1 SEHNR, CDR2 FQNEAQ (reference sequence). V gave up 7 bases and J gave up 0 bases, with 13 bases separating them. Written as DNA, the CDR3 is TGTGCCAGCAACCGAGGGACTGGCTCCTACAATGAGCAGTTCTTC. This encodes CASNRGTGSYNEQFF.

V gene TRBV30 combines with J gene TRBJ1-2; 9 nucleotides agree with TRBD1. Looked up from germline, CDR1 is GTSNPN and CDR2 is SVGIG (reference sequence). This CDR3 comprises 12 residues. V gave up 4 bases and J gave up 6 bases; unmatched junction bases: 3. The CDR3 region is CAWTRTGDGYTF. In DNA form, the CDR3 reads TGTGCCTGGACCCGGACAGGGGATGGCTACACCTTC.

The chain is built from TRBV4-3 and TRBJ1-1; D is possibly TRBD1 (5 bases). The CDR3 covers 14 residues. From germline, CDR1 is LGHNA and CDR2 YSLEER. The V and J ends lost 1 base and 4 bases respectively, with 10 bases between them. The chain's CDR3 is CASSQGAGGTEAFF. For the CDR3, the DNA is TGCGCCAGCAGCCAAGGGGCGGGGGGCACTGAAGCTTTCTTT.

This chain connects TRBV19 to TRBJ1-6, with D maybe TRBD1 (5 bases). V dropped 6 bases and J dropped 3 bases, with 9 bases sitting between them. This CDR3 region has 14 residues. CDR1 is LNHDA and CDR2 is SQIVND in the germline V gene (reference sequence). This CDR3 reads CASSGTVYNSPLHF. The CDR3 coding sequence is TGTGCCAGTAGCGGGACGGTCTATAATTCACCCCTCCACTTT.

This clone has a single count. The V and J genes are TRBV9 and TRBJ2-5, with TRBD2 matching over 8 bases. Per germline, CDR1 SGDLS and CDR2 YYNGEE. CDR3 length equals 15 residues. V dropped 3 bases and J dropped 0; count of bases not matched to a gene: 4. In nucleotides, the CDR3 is TGTGCCAGCAGCGCGGGACTAGGGTACCAAGAGACCCAGTACTTC. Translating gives CASSAGLGYQETQYF. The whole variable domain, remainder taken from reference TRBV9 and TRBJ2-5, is DSGVTQTPKHLITATGQRVTLRCSPRSGDLSVYWYQQSLDQGLQFLIQYYNGEERAKGNILERFSAQQFPDLHSELNLSSLELGDSALYFCASSAGLGYQETQYFGPGTRLLVL.

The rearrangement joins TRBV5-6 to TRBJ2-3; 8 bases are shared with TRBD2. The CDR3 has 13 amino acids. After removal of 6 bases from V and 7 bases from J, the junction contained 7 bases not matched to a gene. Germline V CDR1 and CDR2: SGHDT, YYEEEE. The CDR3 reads CASTPRGGYTQYF. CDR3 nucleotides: TGTGCCAGCACCCCCCGGGGGGGATATACGCAGTATTTT.

This CDR3 is CATSRDQSNANTGELFF. The CDR3 DNA reads as TGTGCCACCAGCAGAGATCAAAGCAATGCGAACACCGGGGAGCTGTTTTTT. V usage is TRBV15 and J usage is TRBJ2-2; D is undetermined. CDR3 length: 17 residues. Germline V gives CDR1 LNHNV, CDR2 YYDKDF (reference sequence). With 0 bases removed from V and 0 bases from J, the gap between germline ends came to 11 bases.

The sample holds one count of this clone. Here the CDR3 DNA reads TGCGCCAGCAGCTTGGCGGGGCGTACTGGAAACACCATATATTTT. Residues: CASSLAGRTGNTIYF. The chain combines TRBV5-1 with TRBJ1-3, with D perhaps matching TRBD1 (5 bases). The CDR3 spans 15 residues. V was trimmed by 0 bases and J by 2 bases, leaving 9 bases between them. Germline assignment: CDR1 SGHRS and CDR2 YFSETQ.

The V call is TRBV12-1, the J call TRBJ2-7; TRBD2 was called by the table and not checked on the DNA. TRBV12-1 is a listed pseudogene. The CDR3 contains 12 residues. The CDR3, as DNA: TGTGCCAGCATCCCCTCGGGGGGGGAGCAGTACTTC. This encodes CASIPSGGEQYF.

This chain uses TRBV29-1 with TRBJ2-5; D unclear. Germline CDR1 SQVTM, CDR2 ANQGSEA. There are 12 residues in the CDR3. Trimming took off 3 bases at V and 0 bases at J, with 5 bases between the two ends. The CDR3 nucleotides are TGCAGCGTTGACACGGACCAAGAGACCCAGTACTTC. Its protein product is CSVDTDQETQYF.

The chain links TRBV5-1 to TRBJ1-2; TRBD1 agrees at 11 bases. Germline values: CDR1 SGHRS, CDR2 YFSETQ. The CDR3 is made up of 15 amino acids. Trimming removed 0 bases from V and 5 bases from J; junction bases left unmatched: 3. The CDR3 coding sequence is TGCGCCAGCAGCTTGGCCTGGGACAGGGGGTATGGCTACACCTTC. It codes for CASSLAWDRGYGYTF.

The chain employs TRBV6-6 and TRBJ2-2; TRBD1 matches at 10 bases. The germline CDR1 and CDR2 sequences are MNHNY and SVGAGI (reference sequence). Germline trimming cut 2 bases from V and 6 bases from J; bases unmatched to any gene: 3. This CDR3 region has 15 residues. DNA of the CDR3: TGTGCCAGCAGTTACGGGACAGGGGCGGCCGGGGAGCTGTTTTTT. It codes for CASSYGTGAAGELFF.

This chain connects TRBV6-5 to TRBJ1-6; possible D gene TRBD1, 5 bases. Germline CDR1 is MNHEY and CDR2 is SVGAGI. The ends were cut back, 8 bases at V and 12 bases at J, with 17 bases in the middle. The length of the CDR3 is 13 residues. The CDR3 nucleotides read TGTGCCAGCCAAGGGACGGCAACACAACCCCTCCACTTT. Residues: CASQGTATQPLHF.

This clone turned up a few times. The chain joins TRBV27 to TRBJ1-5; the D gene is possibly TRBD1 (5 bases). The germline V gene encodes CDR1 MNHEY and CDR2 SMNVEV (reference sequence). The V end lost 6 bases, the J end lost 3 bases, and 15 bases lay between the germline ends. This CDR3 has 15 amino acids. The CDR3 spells CASRSLWGPNQPQHF. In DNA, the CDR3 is TGTGCCAGCAGATCCTTATGGGGCCCCAATCAGCCCCAGCATTTT.

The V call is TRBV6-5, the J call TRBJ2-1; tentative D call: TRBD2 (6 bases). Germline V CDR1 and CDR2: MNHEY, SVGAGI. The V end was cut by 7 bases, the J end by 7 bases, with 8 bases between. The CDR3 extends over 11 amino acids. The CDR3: CASTRGNEQFF. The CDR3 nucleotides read TGTGCCAGCACCCGGGGGAATGAGCAGTTCTTC.

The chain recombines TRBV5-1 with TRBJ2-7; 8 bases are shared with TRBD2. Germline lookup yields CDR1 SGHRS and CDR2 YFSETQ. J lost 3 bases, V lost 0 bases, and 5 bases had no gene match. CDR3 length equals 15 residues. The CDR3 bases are TGCGCCAGCAGCTTGGTGGCGGGAGGAGGCTACGAGCAGTACTTC. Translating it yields CASSLVAGGGYEQYF.

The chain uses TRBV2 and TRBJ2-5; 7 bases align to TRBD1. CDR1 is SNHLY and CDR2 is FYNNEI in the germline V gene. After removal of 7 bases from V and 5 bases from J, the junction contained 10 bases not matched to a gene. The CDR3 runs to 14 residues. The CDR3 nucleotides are TGTGCCAGCATAGACAGGGTGCTGTTGGAGACCCAGTACTTC. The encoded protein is CASIDRVLLETQYF.

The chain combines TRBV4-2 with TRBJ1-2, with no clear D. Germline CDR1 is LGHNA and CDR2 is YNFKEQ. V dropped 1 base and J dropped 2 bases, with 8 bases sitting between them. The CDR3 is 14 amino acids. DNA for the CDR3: TGTGCCAGCAGCCAAGGGACGGGGAACTATGGCTACACCTTC. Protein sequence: CASSQGTGNYGYTF.

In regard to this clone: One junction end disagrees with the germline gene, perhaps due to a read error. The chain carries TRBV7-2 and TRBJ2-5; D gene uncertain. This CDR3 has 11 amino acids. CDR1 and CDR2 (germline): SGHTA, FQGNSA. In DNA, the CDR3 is TGTGCCAGCAGCTTAGGACTGGTAACGGACTTC. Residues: CASSLGLVTDF.

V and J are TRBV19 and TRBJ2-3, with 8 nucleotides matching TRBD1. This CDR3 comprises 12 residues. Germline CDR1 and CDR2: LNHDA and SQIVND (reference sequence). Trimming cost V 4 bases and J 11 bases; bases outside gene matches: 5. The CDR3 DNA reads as TGTGCCAGTAGTACAAACAGGGGGAGGCAGTATTTT. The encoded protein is CASSTNRGRQYF. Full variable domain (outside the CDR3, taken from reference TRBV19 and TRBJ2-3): DGGITQSPKYLFRKEGQNVTLSCEQNLNHDAMYWYRQDPGQGLRLIYYSQIVNDFQKGDIAEGYSVSREKKESFPLTVTSAQKNPTAFYLCASSTNRGRQYFGPGTRLTVL.

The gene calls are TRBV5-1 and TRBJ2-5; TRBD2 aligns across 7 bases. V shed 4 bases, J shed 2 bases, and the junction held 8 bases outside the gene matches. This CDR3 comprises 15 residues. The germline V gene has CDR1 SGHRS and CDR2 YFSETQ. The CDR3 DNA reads TGCGCCAGCAGCCGGGGAGGGGAGAAGCAAGAGACCCAGTACTTC. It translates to CASSRGGEKQETQYF.